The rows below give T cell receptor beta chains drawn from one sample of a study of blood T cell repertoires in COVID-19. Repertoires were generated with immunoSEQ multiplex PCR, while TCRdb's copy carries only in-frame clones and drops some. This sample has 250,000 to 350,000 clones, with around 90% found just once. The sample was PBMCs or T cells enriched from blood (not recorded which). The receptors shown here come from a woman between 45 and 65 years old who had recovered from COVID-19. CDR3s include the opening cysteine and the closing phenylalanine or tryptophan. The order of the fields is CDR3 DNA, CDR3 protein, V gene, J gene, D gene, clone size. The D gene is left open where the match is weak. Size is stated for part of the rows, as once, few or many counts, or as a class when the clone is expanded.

TGTGCCAGCAGTTTACCGGGACAGGGGCTGATGAACACTGAAGCTTTCTTT	CASSLPGQGLMNTEAFF	TRBV28	TRBJ1-1	TRBD1	NA
TGTGCCAGCCGACCAGGCAGAAACACTGAAGCTTTCTTT	CASRPGRNTEAFF	TRBV7-2	TRBJ1-1	NA	NA
TGTGCCAGCAGCTTATCCACAGGGGCCAATCAGCCCCAGCATTTT	CASSLSTGANQPQHF	TRBV28	TRBJ1-5	TRBD1	once
TGTGCCAGCAGCTTCGGCAGACATAACTATGGCTACACCTTC	CASSFGRHNYGYTF	TRBV5-6	TRBJ1-2	NA	NA
TGTGCCAGCACCCGCCATGGAGGTCTAGCGGGAGCTCGGACCGGGGAGCTGTTTTTT	CASTRHGGLAGARTGELFF	TRBV7-2	TRBJ2-2	TRBD2	NA
TGTGCCAGCAGCCGAAGGGAGGAAGAGACCCAGTACTTC	CASSRREEETQYF	TRBV3-1/TRBV3-2	TRBJ2-5	NA	NA
TGCGCCAGCAGCGGGGGGACAGGTACCGGGGACTCCGCGAACACTGAAGCTTTCTTT	CASSGGTGTGDSANTEAFF	TRBV5-1	TRBJ1-1	TRBD1	once
TGTGCCAGCAGCTTGATGACGGGGGACTATGGAAACACCATATATTTT	CASSLMTGDYGNTIYF	TRBV5-8	TRBJ1-3	NA	NA
TGTGCCAGCAGCTTATGGGCCAACTCCTACGAGCAGTACTTC	CASSLWANSYEQYF	TRBV7-2	TRBJ2-7	NA	NA
TGTGCCGGGGGGATCGGCGCTGCAAACACCGGGGAGCTGTTTTTT	CAGGIGAANTGELFF	TRBV7-9	TRBJ2-2	NA	NA
TGTGCCAGCAGCTTGTCAGTGGGAGCGGGCACAGATACGCAGTATTTT	CASSLSVGAGTDTQYF	TRBV5-4	TRBJ2-3	NA	NA
TGCGCCAGCAGCTTGTCGGGGGTGGGCTATGGCTACACCTTC	CASSLSGVGYGYTF	TRBV5-1	TRBJ1-2	NA	NA
TGTGCCAGCAGCGTAACTAGCGGGAGTAGGAATGAGCAGTTCTTC	CASSVTSGSRNEQFF	TRBV9	TRBJ2-1	TRBD2	NA
TGTGCCAGCAGTTTAGGACAGCGCTACAATCAGCCCCAGCATTTT	CASSLGQRYNQPQHF	TRBV27	TRBJ1-5	NA	NA
TGTGCCAGCAGTCCTAGACTTTCCTATGGCTACACCTTC	CASSPRLSYGYTF	TRBV27	TRBJ1-2	NA	NA
TGTGCCATCAGTGAGTCGGCCAGGGAGGCGAATGAAGCTTTCTTT	CAISESAREANEAFF	TRBV10-3	TRBJ1-1	NA	NA
TGTGCCAGTATTGGCCAGCGGAGTGCAACTAATGAAAAACTGTTTTTT	CASIGQRSATNEKLFF	TRBV19	TRBJ1-4	NA	NA
TGTGCCAGCAGTCTTGGGACAGTAGGACCCTACGAGCAGTACTTC	CASSLGTVGPYEQYF	TRBV6-4	TRBJ2-7	TRBD1	NA
TGTGCCAGCAGTCAAGATCCGGGACTACCATACAATGAGCAGTTCTTC	CASSQDPGLPYNEQFF	TRBV7-3	TRBJ2-1	TRBD2	NA
TGTGCCAGCAGTTCCCGGGGGAAGGGGCAAGAGACCCAGTACTTC	CASSSRGKGQETQYF	TRBV28	TRBJ2-5	NA	NA
TGTGCCCGCGGGCGTGGGAATGAGCAGTTCTTC	CARGRGNEQFF	TRBV30	TRBJ2-1	NA	NA
TGTGCCAGCAGCGCCAACCGGGATCGCTCCTACAATGAGCAGTTCTTC	CASSANRDRSYNEQFF	TRBV11-2	TRBJ2-1	NA	NA